The sequence of this T cell receptor (beta chain) was determined in a study of T cell clonality in common variable immunodeficiency (dated by TCRdb to the mid-2010s). What the work shows at the level of the full study, not this receptor alone: Fewer TCRbeta clones were shared among CVID subjects than among healthy controls (p < 0.0001). TCRbeta clonality was higher in CVID subjects than in healthy controls (t-test p = 0.018), and the increase was most characteristic of about a third of subjects. Correlations of repertoire features with clinical complications were constrained by heterogeneity among patients within the CVID cohort. CVID TCRbeta sequences reportedly showed fewer deletions and N-nucleotide insertions and lacked highly modified clones with 13 or more V deletions. Although equal DNA input was used, an average of about 81,820 unique sequences per sample was obtained for controls, compared with some 30,000 for CVID samples. The authors noted that sequencing repertoires of T cell subpopulations would be needed to clarify what caused the increased clonality in CVID.

CVID samples and control samples contributed equivalent amounts of genomic DNA as sequencing input. For every sample, a 60 bp segment covering the rearranged TCRbeta CDR3 region was amplified and then sequenced. The immunoSEQ assay, a bias-corrected multiplex PCR with high-throughput sequencing, was employed for TCRbeta amplification. Concerning the study's data processing: Every unique nucleotide sequence counted as a clone and was annotated with V, D and J genes, copy number and frequency. Sequences were labeled productive if in frame, and non-productive if out of frame or containing stop codons. As previously described, clonality was computed from Shannon's entropy. The predicted amino acid sequences of productive clones were used to derive mean CDR3 Kyte-Doolittle hydropathy. The R hclust function was used to hierarchically cluster scaled V gene usage with Manhattan distance and complete linkage. Sharing of clones by CDR3 amino acid sequence was evaluated by resampling 12 repertoires per group over 100 rounds. The repertoires were screened for some 70 published EBV-specific TCRbeta sequences and around 240 published CMV-specific TCRbeta sequences. Analysis left out a couple of CVID samples that produced under 10,000 sequences, so 42 CVID repertoires remained. The table was pulled from immuneACCESS by TCRdb, which kept in-frame rearrangements only. Such tables lose some clones; where checked, under half of the loss comes from unresolved V genes, and the rest has no known cause. That table gives V, J and clone size, and the DNA gave D and trimming. This sample has under 20,000 clones in the table, none counted a single time. Jointly, the top ten make up about 6.8% of the sample.

Diagnosis of CVID followed standard criteria, namely serum IgG, IgA and/or IgM below the normal range together with specific antibody deficiency. There were 44 subjects in the CVID group (roughly 15 female and 29 male), ranging in age from 9 to 64 years, with a mean age of 40. Most CVID patients and most healthy controls were of Caucasian heritage. Replacement immunoglobulin therapy had been administered to all CVID subjects for at least one year at the time of study participation. At the time of blood collection, no CVID subject was ill or was being treated with immunomodulatory or immunosuppressive medication. From each donor, about 5 to 8.5 ml of heparinized peripheral whole blood was collected. Genomic DNA from adults with common variable immune deficiency (CVID) and from healthy adult controls was used for sequencing of TCRbeta CDR3 repertoires. Diluted blood was density-centrifuged over Hypaque 1077 or Ficoll-Paque to isolate peripheral blood mononuclear cells. Genomic DNA was obtained from unsorted mononuclear cells through either Qiagen column purification or a centrifugation-based method.

Inclusive of the bounding cysteine and phenylalanine, the CDR3 is 12 residues long. Only the CDR3 bases that were read are kept: 27 of them, in frame from base 1. The germline V gene provides CDR1 SGHTA and CDR2 FQGNSA. As regards this clone: This receptor's antigen is unknown. The read comes to an end 3 residues before the CDR3 does, leaving the germline J gene to fill in the end.

Sequenced: peripheral blood mononuclear cells. The TCR was taken from a human donor with common variable immunodeficiency. This sequence uses TRBV7-2 and TRBJ2-3, with the D call perhaps TRBD1 or TRBD2, as 6 bases match in each case. For the CDR3, the sequence is CASSFPGEAQYF. Partial CDR3 DNA: TGTGCCAGCAGCTTTCCAGGGGAGGCG. Reference TRBV7-2 and TRBJ2-3 genes cover what lies past the CDR3, so the full variable domain is GAGVSQSPSNKVTEKGKDVELRCDPISGHTALYWYRQSLGQGLEFLIYFQGNSAPDKSGLPSDRFSAERTGGSVSTLTIQRTQQEDSAVYLCASSFPGEAQYFGPGTRLTVL.